One and the same sample provided the 19 T cell receptor beta chains below, sequenced in a study of cytomegalovirus exposure and HLA in healthy donors (dated by TCRdb to 2015 to 2018). The library was built by means of the immunoSEQ multiplex PCR assay. A mixture of 60 forward primers for TCR Vbeta segments and 13 reverse primers for TCR Jbeta segments was used in the multiplex PCR. The table was pulled from immuneACCESS by TCRdb, which kept in-frame rearrangements only. Such tables lose some clones; where checked, under half of the loss comes from unresolved V genes, and the rest has no known cause. This sample has approximately 140,000 clones in its table, and 75% to 80% of those were observed once. Around 1.7% of the sample belongs to the ten largest clones. Sequencing was performed on PBMCs. Source of these receptors: a female donor in good health and CMV-seronegative.

The chain carries TRBV30 and TRBJ2-1; 8 nucleotides agree with TRBD2. This CDR3 is 13 amino acids long. CDR1 and CDR2 from the germline V gene are GTSNPN and SVGIG (reference sequence). V shed 0 bases and J 10 bases; nucleotides not matched to a gene: 5. The CDR3 protein is CAWSVREGLEQFF. The CDR3 nucleotides are TGTGCCTGGAGTGTTCGGGAGGGCCTCGAGCAGTTCTTC.

This chain links TRBV7-9 with TRBJ2-5, with TRBD1 matching 9 bases. The J call may be mistaken, given a closer DNA end match to TRBJ2-7. CDR3 length: 16 amino acids. Per the germline V gene, CDR1 is SEHNR and CDR2 is FQNEAQ (reference sequence). The CDR3 here is CASTSNRDRVLSEQYF. CDR3 nucleotide sequence: TGTGCCAGCACTTCAAACCGGGACAGGGTGCTGAGCGAGCAGTACTTC.

This chain links TRBV10-3 with TRBJ2-7; the match to TRBD1 covers 8 bases. The CDR3 length is 16 residues. The V gene's germline CDR1 is ENHRY and CDR2 SYGVKD. The ends lost 1 base at V and 0 bases at J; junction bases unmatched: 5. The DNA of the CDR3 is TGTGCCATCAGTGAGTATGGAGGACAGGGCTCCTACGAGCAGTACTTC. This gives the protein CAISEYGGQGSYEQYF.

The chain links TRBV9 to TRBJ1-2, with TRBD1 matching over 7 bases. The length of the CDR3 is 14 residues. Germline-derived CDR1 and CDR2 are SGDLS and YYNGEE. Trimming cost V 3 bases and J 8 bases; bases outside gene matches: 10. CDR3 sequence: CASSADGTEYGYTF. In DNA form, the CDR3 reads TGTGCCAGCAGCGCAGATGGGACAGAGTACGGCTACACCTTC.

This clone was recorded only once. The rearrangement uses TRBV18 and TRBJ2-3; weak D call: TRBD1 (5 bases). V lost 3 bases, J lost 6 bases, and 7 bases lay in between. The CDR3 covers 12 residues. In germline, CDR1 is KGHSH, CDR2 LQKENI. Here the CDR3 reads CASSPPGDTQYF. The CDR3 DNA is TGTGCCAGCTCACCGCCAGGGGATACGCAGTATTTT.

In its sample, this clone was seen a few times. V is TRBV5-4 and J is TRBJ2-2, with D unclear. V gave up 4 bases and J gave up 0 bases, with 16 bases separating them. Germline CDR1 reads SGHNT; CDR2 reads YYREEE (reference sequence). The CDR3 totals 17 residues. The CDR3 region is CASSRTLEASNTGELFF. The CDR3 nucleotides are TGTGCCAGCAGCCGAACCCTCGAAGCGTCGAACACCGGGGAGCTGTTTTTT. The complete variable domain, with remaining parts taken from reference TRBV5-4 and TRBJ2-2, reads ETGVTQSPTHLIKTRGQQVTLRCSSQSGHNTVSWYQQALGQGPQFIFQYYREEENGRGNFPPRFSGLQFPNYSSELNVNALELDDSALYLCASSRTLEASNTGELFFGEGSRLTVL.

The chain couples TRBV5-1 to TRBJ1-3; perhaps TRBD1 as D (6 bases). The CDR3 runs to 14 residues. Germline V gene sequence: CDR1 SGHRS, CDR2 YFSETQ. V was shortened by 0 bases and J by 2 bases, with 6 bases between the two germline ends. The DNA for the CDR3 is TGCGCCAGCAGCTTGGACAGGGCTGGAAACACCATATATTTT. Its translation is CASSLDRAGNTIYF.

This chain links TRBV10-1 with TRBJ2-1, with D perhaps matching TRBD2 (6 bases). From germline, CDR1 is WNHNN and CDR2 SYGVQD (reference sequence). This CDR3 contains 15 residues. With 3 bases removed from V and 2 bases from J, the gap between germline ends came to 11 bases. CDR3 sequence: CASSEGGATYNEQFF. CDR3 DNA: TGCGCCAGCAGTGAAGGCGGGGCGACCTACAATGAGCAGTTCTTC.

This clone has a handful of counts. This sequence joins TRBV5-6 and TRBJ1-2, with 7 nucleotides matching TRBD1. The V and J ends lost 4 bases and 2 bases, in that order; junction bases with no gene match: 5. Germline CDR1 and CDR2: SGHDT and YYEEEE. The CDR3 contains 14 residues. The CDR3: CASSPDRTNYGYTF. The CDR3 bases are TGTGCCAGCAGCCCGGACAGGACCAACTATGGCTACACCTTC.

This clone was recorded once. The V call is TRBV27, the J call TRBJ2-1, with 9 bases fitting TRBD1. This CDR3 comprises 14 residues. CDR1 and CDR2 (germline): MNHEY, SMNVEV (reference sequence). After removal of 6 bases from V and 1 base from J, the junction contained 1 base not matched to a gene. CDR3: CASRGQGSYNEQFF. CDR3 DNA sequence: TGTGCCAGCAGGGGACAGGGTTCCTACAATGAGCAGTTCTTC.

The chain links TRBV18 to TRBJ2-1; TRBD2 is a possible D gene (5 bases). The CDR3 sequence is 16 residues long. Trimming cost V 3 bases and J 0 bases, with 12 bases left between them. In germline, CDR1 is KGHSH, CDR2 LQKENI. CDR3 sequence (DNA): TGTGCCAGCTCACCTCCTCGGACTTACTCCTACAATGAGCAGTTCTTC. This gives the protein CASSPPRTYSYNEQFF.

The CDR3 is CASSQADRPPLANYGYTF. CDR3 in DNA: TGTGCCAGCAGCCAAGCGGACAGGCCCCCTCTAGCTAACTATGGCTACACCTTC. V and J are TRBV4-2 and TRBJ1-2; 7 bases match TRBD1. The CDR3 length is 18 residues. Germline-derived CDR1 and CDR2 are LGHNA and YNFKEQ. V trimming: 1 base; J trimming: 0 bases; junction bases outside the gene matches: 11.

The V gene is TRBV9, the J gene TRBJ2-5; TRBD1 matches 8 bases. CDR1 SGDLS and CDR2 YYNGEE come from the germline V gene. This CDR3 is 15 amino acids long. J was trimmed by 5 bases and V by 0 bases; bases with no gene match: 6. Written as DNA, the CDR3 is TGTGCCAGCAGCGTAGGGGCAGGGGGCCTGGAGACCCAGTACTTC. Encoded protein: CASSVGAGGLETQYF.

The genes are TRBV28 and TRBJ2-3, with 8 bases that match TRBD1. CDR3 size: 13 residues. Germline CDR1 and CDR2: MDHEN and SYDVKM. Germline trimming cut 8 bases from V and 2 bases from J; bases unmatched to any gene: 3. The CDR3 region is CASQTGDTDTQYF. CDR3 DNA sequence: TGTGCCAGCCAGACAGGGGACACAGATACGCAGTATTTT.

This clone was detected a few times. V usage is TRBV27 and J usage is TRBJ1-1; D is undetermined. Germline V CDR1 and CDR2: MNHEY, SMNVEV (reference sequence). This CDR3 region has 14 residues. V was shortened by 2 bases and J by 4 bases, with 11 bases between the two germline ends. The CDR3 region is CASSLEGRATEAFF. The CDR3, as DNA: TGTGCCAGCAGTTTAGAGGGAAGGGCCACTGAAGCTTTCTTT.

The CDR3 loop is CASSFGDQPQHF. CDR3 nucleotide sequence: TGTGCCAGCAGCTTCGGGGATCAGCCCCAGCATTTT. The V call is TRBV7-9, the J call TRBJ1-5; D gene ambiguous. V lost 3 bases and J lost 5, with 5 bases in between. This CDR3 has 12 residues. CDR1 is SEHNR and CDR2 is FQNEAQ in the germline V gene (reference sequence).

The chain is built from TRBV6-1 and TRBJ1-2; 7 bases map to TRBD1. J lost 6 bases, V lost 2 bases, and 9 bases had no gene match. Germline-derived CDR1 and CDR2 are MNHNS and SASEGT. There are 15 residues in the CDR3. In DNA, the CDR3 is TGTGCCAGCAGTGAAACCCTCGGCAGGGGGGATGGCTACACCTTC. Its protein product is CASSETLGRGDGYTF.

Comment on this clone: Other DNA sequences in the same sample also yield this CDR3. The chain joins TRBV19 to TRBJ1-2; 10 bases map to TRBD1. CDR1 is LNHDA and CDR2 is SQIVND in the germline V gene (reference sequence). CDR3 length equals 16 residues. V dropped 4 bases and J dropped 6; count of bases not matched to a gene: 11. CDR3 protein: CASSKTAGQGYHGYTF. The CDR3 nucleotides are TGTGCCAGTAGTAAGACGGCGGGACAGGGGTACCATGGCTACACCTTC. Supplemented by reference TRBV19 and TRBJ1-2, the full variable domain reads DGGITQSPKYLFRKEGQNVTLSCEQNLNHDAMYWYRQDPGQGLRLIYYSQIVNDFQKGDIAEGYSVSREKKESFPLTVTSAQKNPTAFYLCASSKTAGQGYHGYTFGSGTRLTVV.

This chain joins TRBV7-6 and TRBJ1-3; the match to TRBD1 covers 9 bases. The V and J ends lost 6 bases and 0 bases, in that order; junction bases with no gene match: 6. Germline V gene data show CDR1 as SGHVS and CDR2 as FNYEAQ. CDR3 length equals 16 residues. The CDR3 DNA is TGTGCCAGCAGTCTAGGACAGGGGAGCTCTGGAAACACCATATATTTT. Translating gives CASSLGQGSSGNTIYF. Drawing the rest from reference TRBV7-6 and TRBJ1-3, the complete variable domain is GAGVSQSPRYKVTKRGQDVALRCDPISGHVSLYWYRQALGQGPEFLTYFNYEAQQDKSGLPNDRFSAERPEGSISTLTIQRTEQRDSAMYRCASSLGQGSSGNTIYFGEGSWLTVV.